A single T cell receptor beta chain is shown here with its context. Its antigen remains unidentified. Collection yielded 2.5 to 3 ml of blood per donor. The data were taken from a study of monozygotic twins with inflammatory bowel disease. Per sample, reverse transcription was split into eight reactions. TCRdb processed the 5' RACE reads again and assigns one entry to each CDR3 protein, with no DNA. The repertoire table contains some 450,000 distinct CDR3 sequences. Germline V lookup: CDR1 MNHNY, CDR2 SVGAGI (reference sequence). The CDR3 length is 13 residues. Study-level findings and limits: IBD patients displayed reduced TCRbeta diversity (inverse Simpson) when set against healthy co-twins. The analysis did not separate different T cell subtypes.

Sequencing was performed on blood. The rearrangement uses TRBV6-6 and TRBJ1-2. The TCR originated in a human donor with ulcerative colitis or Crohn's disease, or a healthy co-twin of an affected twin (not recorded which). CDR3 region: CASSDRVNYGYTF.